This entry describes one TCR beta chain. What it recognizes is unknown. Germline CDR1 and CDR2: KGHDR and SFDVKD. V gave up 3 bases and J gave up 5 bases, with 15 bases separating them. The CDR3 loop spans 15 amino acids. This sample was taken from a study of T cell responses to AZD1222 COVID-19 vaccine. Pooling of second doses given at about 4 or about 12 weeks was done. TCRdb keeps only in-frame clones here, not all; method: immunoSEQ multiplex PCR. The sample has 25,000 to 40,000 clones, 85% to 90% seen once. Notes on the study in general: Reports say nearly half of spike-specific TCRs go after unmutated variant regions.

The clonotype was recovered from an adult who received the AZD1222 COVID-19 vaccine. Sequences were derived from peripheral blood, sampled 28 days after the second AZD1222 dose. This rearrangement joins TRBV24-1 to TRBJ2-5; D is possibly TRBD2 (5 bases). This chain's CDR3 is CATSDPKEAGETQYF. The CDR3 coding sequence is TGTGCCACCAGTGATCCAAAGGAGGCAGGCGAGACCCAGTACTTC.